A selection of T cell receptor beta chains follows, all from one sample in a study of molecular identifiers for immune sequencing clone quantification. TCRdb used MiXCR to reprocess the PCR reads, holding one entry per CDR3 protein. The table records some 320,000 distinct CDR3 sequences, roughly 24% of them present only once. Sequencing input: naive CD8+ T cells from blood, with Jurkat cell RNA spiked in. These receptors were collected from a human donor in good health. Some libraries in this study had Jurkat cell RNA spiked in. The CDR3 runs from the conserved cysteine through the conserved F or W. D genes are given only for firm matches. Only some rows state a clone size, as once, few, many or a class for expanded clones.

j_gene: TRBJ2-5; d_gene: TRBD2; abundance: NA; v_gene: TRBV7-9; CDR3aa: CASSRLVGTSGNSRVEETQYF; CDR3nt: TGTGCCAGCAGTCGTCTCGTTGGGACTAGCGGGAATTCTCGGGTCGAAGAGACCCAGTACTTC
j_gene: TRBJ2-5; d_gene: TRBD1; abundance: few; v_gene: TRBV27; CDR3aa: CASSPDLGTEEETQYF; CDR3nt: TGTGCCAGCAGCCCCGATCTCGGGACAGAAGAAGAGACCCAGTACTTC
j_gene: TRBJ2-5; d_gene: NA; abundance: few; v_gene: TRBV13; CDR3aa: CASSLQYDPGAQYF; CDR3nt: TGTGCCAGCAGCTTACAATACGACCCTGGGGCCCAGTACTTC
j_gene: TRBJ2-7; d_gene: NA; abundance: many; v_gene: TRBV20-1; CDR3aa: CSARVDPSYEQYF; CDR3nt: TGCAGTGCTAGAGTTGACCCCTCCTACGAGCAGTACTTC
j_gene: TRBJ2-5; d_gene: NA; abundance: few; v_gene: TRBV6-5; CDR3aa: CASSSGQYTQETQYF; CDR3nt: TGTGCCAGCAGTTCCGGACAGTACACTCAAGAGACCCAGTACTTC
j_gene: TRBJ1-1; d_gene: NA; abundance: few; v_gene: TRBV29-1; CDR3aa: CSVEAGQSEAFF; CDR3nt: TGCAGCGTTGAAGCAGGACAAAGTGAAGCTTTCTTT
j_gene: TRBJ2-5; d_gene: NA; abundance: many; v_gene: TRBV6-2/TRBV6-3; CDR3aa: CASSHKETQYF; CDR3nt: TGTGCCAGCAGTCACAAGGAGACCCAGTACTTC
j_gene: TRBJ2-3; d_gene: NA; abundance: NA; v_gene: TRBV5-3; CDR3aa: CASSLRLGWGELDTQYF; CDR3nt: TGTGCCAGCAGCTTGAGGTTGGGGTGGGGGGAGTTAGATACGCAGTATTTT
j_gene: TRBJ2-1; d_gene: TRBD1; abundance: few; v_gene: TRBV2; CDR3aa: CASSEGQGVYNEQFF; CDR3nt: TGTGCCAGCAGTGAAGGGCAGGGGGTGTACAATGAGCAGTTCTTC
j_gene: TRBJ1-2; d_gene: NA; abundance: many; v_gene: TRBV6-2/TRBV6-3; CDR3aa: CASGRGNYGYTF; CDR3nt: TGTGCCAGCGGGAGAGGAAACTATGGCTACACCTTC
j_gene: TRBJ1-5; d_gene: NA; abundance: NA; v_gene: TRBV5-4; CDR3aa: CASSAGLGNQPQHF; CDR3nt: TGTGCCAGCAGCGCGGGGTTAGGCAATCAGCCCCAGCATTTT
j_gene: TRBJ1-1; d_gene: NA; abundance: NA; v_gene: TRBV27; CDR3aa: CASSLKFRDLGVNTEAFF; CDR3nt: TGTGCCAGCAGTTTAAAATTCAGGGACCTGGGGGTGAACACTGAAGCTTTCTTT
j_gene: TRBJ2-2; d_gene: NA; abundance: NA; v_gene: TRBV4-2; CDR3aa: CASSQDGASEINTGELFF; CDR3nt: TGTGCCAGCAGCCAAGATGGGGCTAGCGAAATAAACACCGGGGAGCTGTTTTTT
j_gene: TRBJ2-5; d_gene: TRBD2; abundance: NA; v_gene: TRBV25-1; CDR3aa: CASSDPPAGGQETQYF; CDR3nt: TGTGCCAGCAGTGACCCCCCGGCCGGGGGGCAAGAGACCCAGTACTTC
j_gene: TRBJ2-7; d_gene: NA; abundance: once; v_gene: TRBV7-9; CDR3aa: CASTAVPGEQYF; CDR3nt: TGTGCCAGCACCGCCGTTCCGGGCGAGCAGTACTTC
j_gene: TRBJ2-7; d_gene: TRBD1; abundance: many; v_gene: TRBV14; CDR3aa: CASSQGTEITPAYEQYF; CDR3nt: TGTGCCAGCAGCCAGGGGACAGAAATAACCCCCGCCTACGAGCAGTACTTC
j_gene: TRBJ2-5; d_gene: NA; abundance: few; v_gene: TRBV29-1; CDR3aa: CSVGSRGALQETQYF; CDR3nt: TGCAGCGTTGGATCTAGGGGGGCGCTTCAAGAGACCCAGTACTTC
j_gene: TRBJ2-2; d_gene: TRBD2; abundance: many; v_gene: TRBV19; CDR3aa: CASSMRRERNTGELFF; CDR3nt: TGTGCCAGTAGTATGAGGCGGGAGAGGAACACCGGGGAGCTGTTTTTT
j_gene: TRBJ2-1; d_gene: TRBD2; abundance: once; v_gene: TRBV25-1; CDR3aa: CDSSMGDYYNEQFF; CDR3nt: TGTGACAGCAGTATGGGGGACTACTACAATGAGCAGTTCTTC
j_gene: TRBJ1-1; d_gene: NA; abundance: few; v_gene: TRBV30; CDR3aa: CAWSASGWAEAFF; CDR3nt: TGTGCCTGGAGTGCCTCTGGTTGGGCTGAAGCTTTCTTT
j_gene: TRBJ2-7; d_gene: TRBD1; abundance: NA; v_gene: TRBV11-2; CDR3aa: CASSSSRGQGADEQYF; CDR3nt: TGTGCCAGCAGCTCGAGCCGGGGACAGGGGGCCGACGAGCAGTACTTC
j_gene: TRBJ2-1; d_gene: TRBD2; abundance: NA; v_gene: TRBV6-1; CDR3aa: CASSELAEYSYNEQFF; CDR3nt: TGTGCCAGCAGTGAACTAGCGGAGTACTCCTACAATGAGCAGTTCTTC
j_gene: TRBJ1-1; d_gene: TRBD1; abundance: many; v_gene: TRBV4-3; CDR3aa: CASSPSRTGQAFF; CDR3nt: TGCGCCAGCAGCCCCTCCAGGACAGGGCAAGCTTTCTTT
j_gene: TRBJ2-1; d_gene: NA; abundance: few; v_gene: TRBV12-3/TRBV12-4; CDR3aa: CASSFKSYNEQFF; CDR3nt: TGTGCCAGCAGTTTCAAATCTTACAATGAGCAGTTCTTC
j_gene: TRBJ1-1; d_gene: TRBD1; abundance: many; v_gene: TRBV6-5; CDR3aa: CASSKGRGLGTEAFF; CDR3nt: TGTGCCAGCAGTAAGGGAAGGGGGCTGGGGACTGAAGCTTTCTTT
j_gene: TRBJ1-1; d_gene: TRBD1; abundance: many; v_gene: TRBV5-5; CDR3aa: CASSLHRGQGRNTEAFF; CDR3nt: TGTGCCAGCAGCTTGCACCGGGGACAGGGAAGGAACACTGAAGCTTTCTTT
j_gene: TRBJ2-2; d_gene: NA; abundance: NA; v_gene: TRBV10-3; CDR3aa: CALGRPNTGELFF; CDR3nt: TGTGCCTTGGGTCGACCGAACACCGGGGAGCTGTTTTTT
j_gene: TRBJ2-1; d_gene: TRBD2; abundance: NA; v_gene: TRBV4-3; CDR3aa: CASSQEREGTYNEQFF; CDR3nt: TGCGCCAGCAGCCAAGAAAGGGAGGGGACCTACAATGAGCAGTTCTTC
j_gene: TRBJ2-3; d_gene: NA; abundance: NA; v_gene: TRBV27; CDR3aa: CASSLMANPYSDTQYF; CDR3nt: TGTGCCAGCAGTTTAATGGCTAACCCCTACTCAGATACGCAGTATTTT
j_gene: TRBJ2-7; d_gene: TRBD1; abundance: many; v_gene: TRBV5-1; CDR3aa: CASSLEGTAEQYF; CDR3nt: TGCGCCAGCAGCTTGGAGGGGACAGCCGAGCAGTACTTC
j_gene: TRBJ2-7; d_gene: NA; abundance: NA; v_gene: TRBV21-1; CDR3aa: CASSKADESRRSYEQYF; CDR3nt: TGTGCCAGCAGCAAAGCAGACGAATCCCGAAGGTCCTACGAGCAGTACTTC
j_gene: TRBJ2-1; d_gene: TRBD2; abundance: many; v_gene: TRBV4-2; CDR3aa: CASSQPGSGNSYNEQFF; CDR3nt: TGTGCCAGCAGCCAACCTGGTAGCGGGAACTCCTACAATGAGCAGTTCTTC
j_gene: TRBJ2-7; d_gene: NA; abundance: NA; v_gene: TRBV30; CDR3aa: CAWSVPRGNSYEQYF; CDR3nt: TGTGCCTGGAGTGTACCACGGGGGAACTCCTACGAGCAGTACTTC
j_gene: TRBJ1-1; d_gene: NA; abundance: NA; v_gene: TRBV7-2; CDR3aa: CASSLPWAGSNTEAFF; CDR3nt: TGTGCCAGCAGCCTCCCCTGGGCAGGGTCGAACACTGAAGCTTTCTTT
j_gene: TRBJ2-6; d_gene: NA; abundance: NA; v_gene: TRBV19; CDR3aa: CASSWGAGANVLTF; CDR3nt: TGTGCCAGTAGTTGGGGCGCTGGGGCCAACGTCCTGACTTTC
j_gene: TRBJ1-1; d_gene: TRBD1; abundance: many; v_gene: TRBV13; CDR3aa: CASSYGQGNTEAFF; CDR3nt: TGTGCCAGCAGCTACGGACAGGGGAATACTGAAGCTTTCTTT
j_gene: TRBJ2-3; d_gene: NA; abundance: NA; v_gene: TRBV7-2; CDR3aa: CASSVVATGTDTQYF; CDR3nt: TGTGCCAGCAGCGTAGTGGCTACTGGCACAGATACGCAGTATTTT
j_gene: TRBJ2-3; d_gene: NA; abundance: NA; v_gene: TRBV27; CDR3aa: CASSGTLATQYF; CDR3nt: TGTGCCAGCAGCGGGACTCTCGCGACGCAGTATTTT
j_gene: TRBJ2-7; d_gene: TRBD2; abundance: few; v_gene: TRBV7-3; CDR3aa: CASSSGTSGGEQYF; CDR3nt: TGTGCCAGCAGCTCGGGGACTAGCGGGGGCGAGCAGTACTTC
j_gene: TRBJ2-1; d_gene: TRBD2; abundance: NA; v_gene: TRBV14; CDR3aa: CASSQRIAGSYNEQFF; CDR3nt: TGTGCCAGCAGCCAGCGGATAGCGGGATCCTACAATGAGCAGTTCTTC
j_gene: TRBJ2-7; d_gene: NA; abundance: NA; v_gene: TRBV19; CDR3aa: CATSEAYEQYF; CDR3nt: TGTGCCACTTCCGAAGCCTACGAGCAGTACTTC
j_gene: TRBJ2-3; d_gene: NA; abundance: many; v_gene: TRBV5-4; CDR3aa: CASSSPGLPSTDTQYF; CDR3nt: TGTGCCAGCAGCTCCCCGGGACTCCCTAGCACAGATACGCAGTATTTT
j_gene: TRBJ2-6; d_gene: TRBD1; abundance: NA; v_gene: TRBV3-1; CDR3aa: CASSQADRFGANVLTF; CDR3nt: TGTGCCAGCAGCCAAGCGGACAGGTTTGGGGCCAACGTCCTGACTTTC
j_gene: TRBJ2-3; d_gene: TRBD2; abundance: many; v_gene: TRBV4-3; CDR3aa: CASSQSGGLTDTQYF; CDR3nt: TGCGCCAGCAGCCAGAGCGGGGGGCTAACAGATACGCAGTATTTT
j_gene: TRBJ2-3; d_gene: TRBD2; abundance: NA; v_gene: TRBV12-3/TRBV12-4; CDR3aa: CASSFSLAGEAVADTQYF; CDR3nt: TGTGCCAGCAGTTTTTCGCTAGCGGGAGAGGCGGTCGCAGATACGCAGTATTTT